The sequence of this T cell receptor (beta chain) was determined in a study of cytomegalovirus exposure and HLA in healthy donors. Overall study results and limits: The authors later found most CMV-associated TCR beta chains appeared HLA-restricted.

This clone was recorded only once. Antigen unknown. Researchers ran the PCR with 60 Vbeta and 13 Jbeta primers. Assay: immunoSEQ multiplex PCR; the TCRdb copy retains only in-frame clones and omits some. The repertoire holds approximately 220,000 clones, with 75% to 90% as singletons. The sequenced material came from PBMCs. The receptor comes from a boy aged 2-9 years in good health and CMV-seronegative.

CDR3 in amino acids: CSGSTGAPNTEAFF. CDR3 DNA sequence: TGCAGCGGAAGCACAGGGGCACCGAACACTGAAGCTTTCTTT. V is TRBV29-1 and J is TRBJ1-1, with 7 bases fitting TRBD1. Germline V gene sequence: CDR1 SQVTM, CDR2 ANQGSEA. J lost 1 base, V lost 7 bases, and 9 bases had no gene match. The CDR3 is 14 residues long.